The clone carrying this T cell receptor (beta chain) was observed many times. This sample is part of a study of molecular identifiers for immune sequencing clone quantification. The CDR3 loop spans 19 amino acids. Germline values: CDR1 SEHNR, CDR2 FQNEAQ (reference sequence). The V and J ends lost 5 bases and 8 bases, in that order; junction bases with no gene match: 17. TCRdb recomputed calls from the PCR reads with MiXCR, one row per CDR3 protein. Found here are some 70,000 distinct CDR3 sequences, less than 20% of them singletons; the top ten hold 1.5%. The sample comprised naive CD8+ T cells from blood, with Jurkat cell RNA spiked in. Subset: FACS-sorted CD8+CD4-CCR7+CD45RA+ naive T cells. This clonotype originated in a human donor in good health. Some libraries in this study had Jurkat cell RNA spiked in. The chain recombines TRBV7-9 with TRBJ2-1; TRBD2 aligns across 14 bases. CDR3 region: CASSPPGGLAGAQGDEQFF. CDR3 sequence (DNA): TGTGCCAGCAGCCCACCCGGGGGACTAGCGGGAGCGCAAGGCGATGAGCAGTTCTTC.